This T cell receptor beta chain was captured in a study of human T cells and chemical hapten exposure. Study-level information: Small discrepancies in pooled library volume mainly accounted for the varying TCR yields per sample.

Time point noted: patch test 1, 2 weeks after DPC sensitization. Specified treatment: therapeutic diphenylcyclopropenone sensitization with weekly scalp DPC. Phlebotomy was performed prior to application of every patch test. TCRdb re-analysed the RACE reads in MiXCR, keeping a single row per CDR3 protein. Among some 350,000 distinct CDR3 sequences listed, approximately 6.9% were seen once. Germline loops: CDR1 LGHDT, CDR2 YNNKEL (reference sequence). Trimming removed 6 bases from V and 2 bases from J, with 11 bases in between. The CDR3 is 15 amino acids. This clonotype was counted many times. Source: whole blood, taken in connection with sensitization to the hapten diphenylcyclopropenone (DPC). J is TRBJ2-6 and V is TRBV3-1, with a tentative D call TRBD2 (6 bases). This TCR came from a young woman with alopecia areata. Some clones in this sample may be carry-over from other donors' samples. The CDR3 DNA is TGTGCCAGCAGTCGAGGGGAGGCTGGGGCCAACGTCCTGACTTTC. Amino acids: CASSRGEAGANVLTF.